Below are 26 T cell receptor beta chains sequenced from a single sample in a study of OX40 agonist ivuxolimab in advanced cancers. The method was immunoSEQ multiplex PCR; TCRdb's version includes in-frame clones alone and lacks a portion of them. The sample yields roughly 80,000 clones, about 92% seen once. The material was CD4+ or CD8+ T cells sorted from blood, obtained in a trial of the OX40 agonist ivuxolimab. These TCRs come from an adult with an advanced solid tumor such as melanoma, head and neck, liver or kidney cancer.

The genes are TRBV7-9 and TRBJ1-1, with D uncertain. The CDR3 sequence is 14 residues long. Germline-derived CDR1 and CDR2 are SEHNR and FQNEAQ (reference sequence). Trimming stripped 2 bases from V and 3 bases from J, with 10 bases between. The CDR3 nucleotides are TGTGCCAGCAGCTTATCTGACATATACACTGAAGCTTTCTTT. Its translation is CASSLSDIYTEAFF.

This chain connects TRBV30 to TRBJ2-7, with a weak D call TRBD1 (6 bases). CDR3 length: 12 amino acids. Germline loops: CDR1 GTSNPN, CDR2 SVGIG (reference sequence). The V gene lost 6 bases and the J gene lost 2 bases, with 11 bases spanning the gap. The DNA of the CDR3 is TGTGCCTGTTACAGGGCCGCCTACGAGCAGTACTTC. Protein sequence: CACYRAAYEQYF. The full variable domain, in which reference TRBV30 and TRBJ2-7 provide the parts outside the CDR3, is SQTIHQWPATLVQPVGSPLSLECTVEGTSNPNLYWYRQAAGRGLQLLFYSVGIGQISSEVPQNLSASRPQDRQFILSSKKLLLSDSGFYLCACYRAAYEQYFGPGTRLTVT.

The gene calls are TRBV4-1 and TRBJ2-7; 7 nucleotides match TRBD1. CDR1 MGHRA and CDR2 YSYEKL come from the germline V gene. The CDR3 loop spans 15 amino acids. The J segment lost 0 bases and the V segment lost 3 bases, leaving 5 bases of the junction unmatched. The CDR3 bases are TGCGCCAGCAGCCATTCGGGACAGTTCTCCTACGAGCAGTACTTC. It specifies CASSHSGQFSYEQYF.

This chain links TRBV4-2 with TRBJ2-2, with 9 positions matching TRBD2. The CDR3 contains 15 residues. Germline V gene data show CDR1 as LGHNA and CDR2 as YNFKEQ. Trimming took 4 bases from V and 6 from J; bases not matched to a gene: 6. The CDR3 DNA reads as TGTGCCAGCAGCCTATTAGCGGGAGCAGCCGGGGAGCTGTTTTTT. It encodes CASSLLAGAAGELFF.

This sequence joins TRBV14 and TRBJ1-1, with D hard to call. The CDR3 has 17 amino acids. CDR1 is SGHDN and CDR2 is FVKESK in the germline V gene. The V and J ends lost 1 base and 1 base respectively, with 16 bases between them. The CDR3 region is CASSQGAGWGENTEAFF. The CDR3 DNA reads TGTGCCAGCAGCCAAGGGGCAGGATGGGGAGAGAACACTGAAGCTTTCTTT.

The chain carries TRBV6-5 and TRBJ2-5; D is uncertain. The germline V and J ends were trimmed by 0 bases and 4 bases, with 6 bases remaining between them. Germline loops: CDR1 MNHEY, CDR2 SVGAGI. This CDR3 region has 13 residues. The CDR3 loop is CASSYSVIETQYF. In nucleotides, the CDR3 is TGTGCCAGCAGTTACTCGGTAATAGAGACCCAGTACTTC.

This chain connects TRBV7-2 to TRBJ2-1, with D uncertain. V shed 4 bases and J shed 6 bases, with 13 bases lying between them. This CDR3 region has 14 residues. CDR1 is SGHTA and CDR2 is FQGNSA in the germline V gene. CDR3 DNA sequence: TGTGCCAGCAGCTCAGACTTGCCTCCCAATGAGCAGTTCTTC. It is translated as CASSSDLPPNEQFF.

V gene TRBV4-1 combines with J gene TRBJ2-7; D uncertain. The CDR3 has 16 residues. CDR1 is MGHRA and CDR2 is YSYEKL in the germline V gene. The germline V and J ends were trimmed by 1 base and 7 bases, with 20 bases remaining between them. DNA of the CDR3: TGCGCCAGCAGCCAAGCCCCTAGTGGTACCCTAAGAGAGCAGTACTTC. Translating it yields CASSQAPSGTLREQYF.

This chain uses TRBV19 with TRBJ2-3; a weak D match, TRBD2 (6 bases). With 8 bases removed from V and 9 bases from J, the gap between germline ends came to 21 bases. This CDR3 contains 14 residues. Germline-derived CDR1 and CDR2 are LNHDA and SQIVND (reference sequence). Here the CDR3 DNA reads TGTGCCAGTCATGTGGGGGGTCCGATTTCGACGCAGTATTTT. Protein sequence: CASHVGGPISTQYF.

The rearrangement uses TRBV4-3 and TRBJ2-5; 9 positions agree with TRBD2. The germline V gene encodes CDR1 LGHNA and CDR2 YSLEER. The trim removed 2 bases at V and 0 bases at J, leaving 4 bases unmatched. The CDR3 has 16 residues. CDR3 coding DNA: TGCGCCAGCAGCCAAATGAGCGGGGGGTACCAAGAGACCCAGTACTTC. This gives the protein CASSQMSGGYQETQYF.

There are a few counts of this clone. CDR3 in DNA: TGTGCCAGCAGCGGGGGACAGGGATATGAAGCTTTCTTT. Amino acid sequence: CASSGGQGYEAFF. The chain has TRBV9 and TRBJ1-1; 9 bases are shared with TRBD1. The CDR3 loop spans 13 amino acids. The ends lost 3 bases at V and 7 bases at J; junction bases unmatched: 4. Germline V gene lookup returns CDR1 SGDLS and CDR2 YYNGEE.

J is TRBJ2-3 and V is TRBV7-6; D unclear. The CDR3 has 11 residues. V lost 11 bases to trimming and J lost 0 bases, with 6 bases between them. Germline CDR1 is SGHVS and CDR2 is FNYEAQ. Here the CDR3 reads CAVLSTDTQYF. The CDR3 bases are TGTGCCGTTCTTAGCACAGATACGCAGTATTTT.

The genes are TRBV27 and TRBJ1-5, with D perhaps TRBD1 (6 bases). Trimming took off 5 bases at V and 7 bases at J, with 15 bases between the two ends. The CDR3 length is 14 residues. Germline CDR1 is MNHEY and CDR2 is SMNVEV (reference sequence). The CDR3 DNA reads TGTGCCAGCAGTCCTGGGCAGGGGACCCAGCCCCAGCATTTT. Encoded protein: CASSPGQGTQPQHF.

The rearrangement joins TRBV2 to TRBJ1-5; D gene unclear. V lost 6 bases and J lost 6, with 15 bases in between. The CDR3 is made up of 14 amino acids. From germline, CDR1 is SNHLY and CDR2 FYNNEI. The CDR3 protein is CASSPGQFGQPQHF. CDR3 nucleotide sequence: TGTGCCAGCAGCCCTGGGCAGTTTGGTCAGCCCCAGCATTTT.

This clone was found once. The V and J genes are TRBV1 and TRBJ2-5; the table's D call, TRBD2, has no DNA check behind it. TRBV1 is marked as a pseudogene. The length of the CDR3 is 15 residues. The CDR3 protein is CTSSQTPGTEETQYF. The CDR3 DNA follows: TGCACCAGCAGCCAAACCCCGGGAACCGAAGAGACCCAGTACTTC.

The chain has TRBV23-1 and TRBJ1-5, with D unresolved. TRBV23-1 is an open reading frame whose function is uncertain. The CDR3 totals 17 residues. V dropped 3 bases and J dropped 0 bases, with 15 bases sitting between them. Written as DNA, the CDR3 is TGCGCCAGCAGTCAGGGCAGGCAGGCGGGTAGCAATCAGCCCCAGCATTTT. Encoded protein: CASSQGRQAGSNQPQHF.

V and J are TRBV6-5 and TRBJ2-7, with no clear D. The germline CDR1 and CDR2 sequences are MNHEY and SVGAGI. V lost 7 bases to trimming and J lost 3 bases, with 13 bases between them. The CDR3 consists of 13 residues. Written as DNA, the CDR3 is TGTGCCAGCACCCCGGGTCGGCGCTACGAGCAGTACTTC. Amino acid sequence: CASTPGRRYEQYF.

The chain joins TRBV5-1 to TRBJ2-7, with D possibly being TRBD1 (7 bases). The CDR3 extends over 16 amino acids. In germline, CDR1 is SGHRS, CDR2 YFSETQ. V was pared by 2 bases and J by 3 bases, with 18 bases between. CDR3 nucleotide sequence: TGCGCCAGCAGCTTTGGAGGGGGCGAAAGATTCTACGAGCAGTACTTC. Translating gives CASSFGGGERFYEQYF.

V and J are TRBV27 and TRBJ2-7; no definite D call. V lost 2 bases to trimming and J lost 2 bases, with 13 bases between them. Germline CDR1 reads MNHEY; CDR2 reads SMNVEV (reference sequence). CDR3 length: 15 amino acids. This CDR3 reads CASSLSGGFAYEQYF. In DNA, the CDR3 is TGTGCCAGCAGTTTAAGTGGCGGTTTTGCCTACGAGCAGTACTTC.

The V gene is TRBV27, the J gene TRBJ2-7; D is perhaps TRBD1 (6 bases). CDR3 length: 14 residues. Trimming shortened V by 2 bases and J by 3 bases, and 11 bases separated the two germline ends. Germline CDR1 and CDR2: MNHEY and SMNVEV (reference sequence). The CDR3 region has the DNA TGTGCCAGCAGTTTAGGACAGCCTGTCTACGAGCAGTACTTC. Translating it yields CASSLGQPVYEQYF.

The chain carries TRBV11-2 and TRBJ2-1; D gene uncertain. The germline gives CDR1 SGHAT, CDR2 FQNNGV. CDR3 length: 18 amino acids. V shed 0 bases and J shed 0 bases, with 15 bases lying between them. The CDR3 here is CASSLEVSHPSSYNEQFF. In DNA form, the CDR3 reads TGTGCCAGCAGCTTAGAGGTTTCCCACCCGAGCTCCTACAATGAGCAGTTCTTC. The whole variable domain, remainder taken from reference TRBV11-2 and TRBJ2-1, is EAGVAQSPRYKIIEKRQSVAFWCNPISGHATLYWYQQILGQGPKLLIQFQNNGVVDDSQLPKDRFSAERLKGVDSTLKIQPAKLEDSAVYLCASSLEVSHPSSYNEQFFGPGTRLTVL.

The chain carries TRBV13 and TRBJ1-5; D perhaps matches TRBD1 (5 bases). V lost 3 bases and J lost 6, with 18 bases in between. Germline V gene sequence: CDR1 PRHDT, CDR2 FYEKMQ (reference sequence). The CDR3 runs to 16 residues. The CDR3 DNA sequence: TGTGCCAGCAGCTTCGGGGGACGGCCGGGGAGTCAGCCCCAGCATTTT. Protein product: CASSFGGRPGSQPQHF.

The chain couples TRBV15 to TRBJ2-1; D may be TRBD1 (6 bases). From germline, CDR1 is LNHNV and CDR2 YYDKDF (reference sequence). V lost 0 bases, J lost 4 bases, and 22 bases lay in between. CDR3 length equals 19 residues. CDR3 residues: CATSRDLPRGRRTYNEQFF. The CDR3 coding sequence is TGTGCCACCAGCAGAGATCTTCCCAGGGGCCGTCGGACTTACAATGAGCAGTTCTTC.

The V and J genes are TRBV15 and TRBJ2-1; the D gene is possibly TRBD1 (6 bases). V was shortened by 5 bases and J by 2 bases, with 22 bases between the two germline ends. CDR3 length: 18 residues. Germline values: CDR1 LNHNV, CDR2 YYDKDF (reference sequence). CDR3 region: CATSSQTGTGPAYNEQFF. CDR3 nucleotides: TGTGCCACCAGCTCCCAAACAGGTACAGGGCCTGCCTACAATGAGCAGTTCTTC. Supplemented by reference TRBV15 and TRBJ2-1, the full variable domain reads DAMVIQNPRYQVTQFGKPVTLSCSQTLNHNVMYWYQQKSSQAPKLLFHYYDKDFNNEADTPDNFQSRRPNTSFCFLDIRSPGLGDTAMYLCATSSQTGTGPAYNEQFFGPGTRLTVL.

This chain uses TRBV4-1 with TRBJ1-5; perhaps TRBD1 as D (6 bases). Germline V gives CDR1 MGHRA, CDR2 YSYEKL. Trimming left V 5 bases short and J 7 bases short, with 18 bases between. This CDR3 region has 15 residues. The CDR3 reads CASSFGLGASQPQHF. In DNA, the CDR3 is TGCGCCAGCAGCTTCGGATTGGGGGCTAGCCAGCCCCAGCATTTT.

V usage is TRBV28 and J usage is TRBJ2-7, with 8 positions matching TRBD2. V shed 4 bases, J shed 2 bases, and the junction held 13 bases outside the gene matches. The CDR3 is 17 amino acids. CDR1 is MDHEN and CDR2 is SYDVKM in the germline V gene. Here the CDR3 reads CASSSGLAGLRTYEQYF. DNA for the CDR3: TGTGCCAGCAGTTCCGGGCTAGCGGGTCTTAGGACCTACGAGCAGTACTTC.